Listed here is a single T cell receptor beta chain. No antigen is known for it. Germline V lookup: CDR1 SNHLY, CDR2 FYNNEI. V lost 7 bases and J lost 3, with 9 bases in between. The CDR3 sequence is 12 residues long. This entry belongs to a study of T cell responses to AZD1222 COVID-19 vaccine. Sequencing used immunoSEQ multiplex PCR; TCRdb keeps in-frame clones, though not all of them. The repertoire holds around 160,000 clones, 89% seen once, with 4.5% to 6.5% in the top ten. Notes on the study in general: Every sample of the repertoires postdated the peak T cell response. The sample set comprised mostly white British donors with more females, and clonal diversity was possibly underestimated. Spike-specific TCR breadth and depth rose after two AZD1222 doses. Targets within unmutated variant regions were reportedly found for nearly half of spike-specific TCRs.

The chain carries TRBV2 and TRBJ1-1, with D tentatively TRBD1 (5 bases). The sequence derives from an adult in good health. Source: peripheral blood, taken on day 0 of AZD1222 vaccination. The CDR3 loop is CASTGTYTEAFF. CDR3 sequence (DNA): TGTGCCAGCACCGGGACCTACACTGAAGCTTTCTTT.